These T cell receptor beta chains were read from a single sample in a study of blood T cell repertoires in COVID-19. Assay: immunoSEQ multiplex PCR; the TCRdb copy retains only in-frame clones and omits some. This table holds about 250,000 clones, 88% found once. The source material was PBMCs or T cells enriched from blood (not recorded which). Receptors originate from a woman between 45 and 65 years old who had recovered from COVID-19. Both conserved end residues are part of each CDR3. Each record gives: D gene, J gene, clone size, V gene, CDR3 protein, CDR3 DNA. A D gene is named only where the DNA matches it firmly. Some rows mark clone size as missing; the rest say once, few, many or name a class of expanded clone.

d_call: -
j_call: TRBJ2-1
clone_size: once
v_call: TRBV27
cdr3_aa: CASSSQGNEQFF
cdr3_nt: TGTGCCAGCAGTTCACAGGGCAATGAGCAGTTCTTC

d_call: TRBD2
j_call: TRBJ2-7
clone_size: once
v_call: TRBV13
cdr3_aa: CASSSGQLAGGPYEQYF
cdr3_nt: TGTGCCAGCAGTTCCGGACAGTTAGCGGGAGGCCCCTACGAGCAGTACTTC

d_call: -
j_call: TRBJ1-1
clone_size: -
v_call: TRBV29-1
cdr3_aa: CSVGITATEAFF
cdr3_nt: TGCAGCGTTGGAATAACAGCCACTGAAGCTTTCTTT

d_call: -
j_call: TRBJ1-2
clone_size: -
v_call: TRBV5-4
cdr3_aa: CASSLATGTHGYTF
cdr3_nt: TGTGCCAGCAGCTTGGCAACCGGGACTCATGGCTACACCTTC

d_call: TRBD2
j_call: TRBJ2-3
clone_size: -
v_call: TRBV28
cdr3_aa: CASSLGGDTQYF
cdr3_nt: TGTGCCAGCAGCCTCGGGGGGGATACGCAGTATTTT

d_call: TRBD1
j_call: TRBJ2-7
clone_size: -
v_call: TRBV7-2
cdr3_aa: CASSSTGQGNEQYF
cdr3_nt: TGTGCCAGCAGCTCTACGGGACAGGGGAACGAGCAGTACTTC

d_call: -
j_call: TRBJ1-2
clone_size: -
v_call: TRBV5-1
cdr3_aa: CASSLDADYGYTF
cdr3_nt: TGCGCCAGCAGCCTAGACGCGGACTATGGCTACACCTTC

d_call: TRBD1
j_call: TRBJ2-4
clone_size: once
v_call: TRBV4-2
cdr3_aa: CASSQDLRQGLAKNIQYF
cdr3_nt: TGTGCCAGCAGCCAAGATCTGAGACAGGGTCTAGCCAAAAACATTCAGTACTTC

d_call: TRBD1
j_call: TRBJ1-5
clone_size: -
v_call: TRBV6-1
cdr3_aa: CASSEAATGWNQPQHF
cdr3_nt: TGTGCCAGCAGTGAAGCCGCGACAGGGTGGAATCAGCCCCAGCATTTT

d_call: -
j_call: TRBJ2-7
clone_size: -
v_call: TRBV3-1/TRBV3-2
cdr3_aa: CASSQDQLDYEQYF
cdr3_nt: TGTGCCAGCAGCCAAGACCAGCTAGACTACGAGCAGTACTTC

d_call: TRBD2
j_call: TRBJ2-7
clone_size: -
v_call: TRBV3-1/TRBV3-2
cdr3_aa: CASSQETLAGAEQYF
cdr3_nt: TGTGCCAGCAGCCAAGAGACACTAGCGGGAGCCGAGCAGTACTTC

d_call: -
j_call: TRBJ2-7
clone_size: -
v_call: TRBV21-1
cdr3_aa: CASSNGDSYEQYF
cdr3_nt: TGTGCCAGCAGCAACGGGGACAGCTACGAGCAGTACTTC

d_call: TRBD1
j_call: TRBJ2-3
clone_size: -
v_call: TRBV18
cdr3_aa: CASSQVGQAFSDTQYF
cdr3_nt: TGTGCCAGCTCACAGGTGGGACAGGCCTTTTCAGATACGCAGTATTTT

d_call: TRBD2
j_call: TRBJ2-1
clone_size: -
v_call: TRBV18
cdr3_aa: CASSPPLLASEQFF
cdr3_nt: TGTGCCAGCTCACCACCGTTACTAGCGAGTGAGCAGTTCTTC

d_call: -
j_call: TRBJ1-3
clone_size: -
v_call: TRBV9
cdr3_aa: CASSAGSGTPGNTIYF
cdr3_nt: TGTGCCAGCAGCGCGGGCTCCGGGACACCTGGAAACACCATATATTTT

d_call: -
j_call: TRBJ2-7
clone_size: -
v_call: TRBV29-1
cdr3_aa: CSVVVSYEQYF
cdr3_nt: TGCAGCGTTGTAGTGTCCTACGAGCAGTACTTC

d_call: TRBD1
j_call: TRBJ1-5
clone_size: once
v_call: TRBV7-9
cdr3_aa: CASSLGTGGEGNQPQHF
cdr3_nt: TGTGCCAGCAGCCTAGGGACAGGGGGCGAGGGCAATCAGCCCCAGCATTTT

d_call: -
j_call: TRBJ1-5
clone_size: -
v_call: TRBV5-6
cdr3_aa: CASSWWSSDRSNQPQHF
cdr3_nt: TGTGCCAGCAGCTGGTGGAGTTCGGACAGAAGCAATCAGCCCCAGCATTTT

d_call: -
j_call: TRBJ1-1
clone_size: -
v_call: TRBV3-1/TRBV3-2
cdr3_aa: CASSQAGRGTEAFF
cdr3_nt: TGTGCCAGCAGCCAAGCCGGTAGAGGAACTGAAGCTTTCTTT

d_call: TRBD1
j_call: TRBJ1-2
clone_size: few
v_call: TRBV28
cdr3_aa: CASSDTPGQGYYGYTF
cdr3_nt: TGTGCCAGCAGTGATACTCCGGGACAGGGGTACTATGGCTACACCTTC

d_call: -
j_call: TRBJ1-5
clone_size: -
v_call: TRBV20-1
cdr3_aa: CSASYSPNQPQHF
cdr3_nt: TGCAGTGCTAGTTACAGCCCCAATCAGCCCCAGCATTTT

d_call: TRBD1
j_call: TRBJ1-2
clone_size: -
v_call: TRBV7-9
cdr3_aa: CASSSRSTGGRIYGYTF
cdr3_nt: TGTGCCAGCAGCTCTCGCTCGACAGGGGGAAGAATCTATGGCTACACCTTC

d_call: -
j_call: TRBJ2-1
clone_size: -
v_call: TRBV14
cdr3_aa: CASSQDPRTANEQFF
cdr3_nt: TGTGCCAGCAGCCAAGACCCCCGGACAGCCAATGAGCAGTTCTTC

d_call: -
j_call: TRBJ2-7
clone_size: -
v_call: TRBV13
cdr3_aa: CASSSSGTEAGEQYF
cdr3_nt: TGTGCCAGCAGCTCCTCCGGGACCGAGGCGGGAGAGCAGTACTTC

d_call: -
j_call: TRBJ2-7
clone_size: -
v_call: TRBV7-2
cdr3_aa: CASSLLGAEQYF
cdr3_nt: TGTGCCAGCAGCTTATTGGGAGCCGAGCAGTACTTC

d_call: TRBD1
j_call: TRBJ2-7
clone_size: -
v_call: TRBV19
cdr3_aa: CASSIDRGISYEQYF
cdr3_nt: TGTGCCAGTAGTATCGACAGGGGGATTTCCTACGAGCAGTACTTC

d_call: TRBD2
j_call: TRBJ2-5
clone_size: -
v_call: TRBV10-3
cdr3_aa: CAIGGSGGETQYF
cdr3_nt: TGTGCCATCGGCGGGAGTGGGGGAGAGACCCAGTACTTC

d_call: -
j_call: TRBJ1-2
clone_size: -
v_call: TRBV6-5
cdr3_aa: CASSYSRVDYGYTF
cdr3_nt: TGTGCCAGCAGTTACTCGAGGGTGGACTATGGCTACACCTTC

d_call: -
j_call: TRBJ2-7
clone_size: -
v_call: TRBV11-2
cdr3_aa: CASSPRSRIVYEQYF
cdr3_nt: TGTGCCAGCAGCCCGAGGTCACGGATCGTCTACGAGCAGTACTTC

d_call: -
j_call: TRBJ1-6
clone_size: -
v_call: TRBV28
cdr3_aa: CASSILNSPLHF
cdr3_nt: TGTGCCAGCAGCATACTGAATTCACCCCTCCACTTT

d_call: -
j_call: TRBJ1-5
clone_size: -
v_call: TRBV18
cdr3_aa: CASSPSGSNQPQHF
cdr3_nt: TGTGCCAGCTCACCATCGGGGAGCAATCAGCCCCAGCATTTT

d_call: -
j_call: TRBJ1-5
clone_size: few
v_call: TRBV5-6
cdr3_aa: CASSRGGYSNQPQHF
cdr3_nt: TGTGCCAGCAGCCGGGGGGGTTATAGCAATCAGCCCCAGCATTTT